This record covers a single TCR beta chain. Its recognized antigen is unknown. No base quality values were provided; no much bigger clone lies one nucleotide off. This specimen comes from a study of blood T cell repertoires in COVID-19 (dated by TCRdb to between 2020 and 2021). Regarding the complete study: Samples covering the acute and convalescent phases of COVID-19 were provided by collaborators in the United States, Italy and Spain. The prospective study material was composed of cDNA or gDNA derived from T cells, B-cell-depleted T cells, or PBMCs. Subjects who had been exposed to COVID-19, were actively infected with it, or had recovered from it provided the deeply sampled blood TCRbeta repertoires that made up the dataset. The repertoires were released in a freely available public database meant as a resource for research on the immune response to SARS-CoV-2. The samples were drawn from the first 160 participants of the ongoing ImmuneRACE study and from 1,254 subjects provided by 6 global collaborators. A de-identified subject ID, COVID-19 status, age in years and sex were almost always included in the sample metadata. HLA class I and class II types, where available, came from metadata supplied by the sample provider rather than from assay-based typing.

The immunoSEQ Assay, a bias-controlled multiplex PCR, was used to amplify TCRbeta CDR3 regions from genomic DNA. The study's own analysis went as follows. Nucleated cell counts per sample were estimated from amplification of reference gene primers within the assay. To quantify the absolute abundance of each unique TCRbeta CDR3 rearrangement, sequence reads were collapsed and filtered. For each sample, productive Simpson clonality was calculated as the square root of Simpson's diversity index across productive rearrangements. Not all clones reach the TCRdb copy of this immuneACCESS table, which keeps in-frame sequences only. Checked studies attribute under half of the gap to unresolved V genes and leave the rest unexplained. The D gene and trimming were derived from the DNA, and the V and J assignments and clone size from that table. This sample holds approximately 150,000 clones; approximately 81% were observed only once. The ten largest make up nearly 8% of the sample.

Study-level results and caveats: Clinical and demographic metadata were provided uncurated, with the amount varying by source and participant.

Trimming takes 7 bases from V and 0 bases from J, and the germline ends sit 7 bases apart. According to the germline V gene (reference sequence), CDR1 reads LNHDA and CDR2 reads SQIVND. Counted from cysteine to phenylalanine, this CDR3 has 13 amino acids. Only the CDR3 portion is preserved as DNA: 39 bases, with reading frame beginning at the first base. Enrolling through a virtual design, the prospective study's participants ranged in age from roughly 18 to 95 years and lived across around 25 United States geographic areas. In the prospective study, cohorts were assigned on the basis of participant-reported clinical history obtained from a screening survey and a study questionnaire. For ImmuneRACE Cohort 3, a participant was defined as recovered based on two consecutive negative NP/OP PCR tests, clearance by a healthcare professional, or resolution of symptoms. Each participant in the prospective study had whole blood, serum and a nasopharyngeal or oropharyngeal swab collected by mobile phlebotomists. Prospective study participants could optionally give additional blood draws and questionnaires over an approximately two-month period. Before DNA extraction, prospective study blood samples were shipped either frozen or at room temperature.

Recombination connected TRBV19 to TRBJ1-3; too little of a D gene remains to name it. The clonotype was recovered from a woman aged 50 to 65 who had recovered from COVID-19. Material for sequencing was PBMCs or T cells enriched from blood (not recorded which). The DNA reads as follows: TGTGCCAGTACACTGATCTCTGGAAACACCATATATTTT. Its amino acids are CASTLISGNTIYF.